This is a list of T cell receptor beta chains from one sample in a study of blood T cell repertoires in COVID-19. Some clones are missing from TCRdb's copy, which holds only in-frame ones; the method was immunoSEQ multiplex PCR. Of roughly 110,000 clones listed, over 70% are singletons. Sequencing input: peripheral blood. These receptors came from a human donor with acute or convalescent COVID-19. The donor label of this sample is uncertain. Both conserved end residues are part of each CDR3. A D gene is named only where the DNA matches it firmly. Only part of the rows carry a size: once, few, many, or a class if the clone is expanded.

NA	NA	TRBV7-9	TRBJ2-2	TGTGCCAGCAGCTTAGGGGCGACCGGGGAGCTGTTTTTT	CASSLGATGELFF
TRBD1	NA	TRBV12-3/TRBV12-4	TRBJ1-2	TGTGCCAGCAGTCAAAACAGGGGGGATGGCTACACCTTC	CASSQNRGDGYTF
NA	NA	TRBV9	TRBJ1-2	TGTGCCAGCAGCGTTACCACCTCGGGGGGAAGTTTCCATGGCTACACCTTC	CASSVTTSGGSFHGYTF
NA	NA	TRBV5-1	TRBJ2-1	TGCGCCAGCAGCTTGAATATGGGCAGCAACAATGAGCAGTTCTTC	CASSLNMGSNNEQFF
NA	NA	TRBV29-1	TRBJ2-7	TGCAGCGTGAGGGACTACGAGCAGTACTTC	CSVRDYEQYF
TRBD1	NA	TRBV4-1	TRBJ2-2	TGCGCCAGCAGCCCCAAAGGCAGGGGGCCGAACACCGGGGAGCTGTTTTTT	CASSPKGRGPNTGELFF
NA	NA	TRBV11-2	TRBJ1-1	TGTGCCAGCAGCCCTATTACAGGGACAAGTAACACTGAAGCTTTCTTT	CASSPITGTSNTEAFF
TRBD1	once	TRBV7-2	TRBJ1-5	TGTGCCAGCAGCCGTCAGGGGGGCAATCAGCCCCAGCATTTT	CASSRQGGNQPQHF
TRBD1	NA	TRBV11-2	TRBJ2-5	TGTGCCAGCAGCTTACGCTGGGGGACAGCCCAACAAGAGACCCAGTACTTC	CASSLRWGTAQQETQYF
NA	NA	TRBV6-1	TRBJ1-5	TGTGCCAGCAGTGAATTAGGCGGCGGGGGGAATCAGCCCCAGCATTTT	CASSELGGGGNQPQHF
NA	NA	TRBV13	TRBJ2-1	TGTGCCAGCAGCTTAGGCAACAGCCTTTATGAGCAGTTCTTC	CASSLGNSLYEQFF
TRBD1	NA	TRBV28	TRBJ1-2	TGTGCCAGCAGTTCACCGGTACAGGGGGCGCTTGGCTATGGCTACACCTTC	CASSSPVQGALGYGYTF
TRBD1	once	TRBV29-1	TRBJ1-2	TGCAGCGTTGGGAGACAGGGGTTAGGAGGTGGCTACACCTTC	CSVGRQGLGGGYTF
NA	NA	TRBV4-1	TRBJ1-4	TGCGCCAGCAGCCGGACGACCGGGATTTTAAATGAAAAACTGTTTTTT	CASSRTTGILNEKLFF
NA	NA	TRBV4-1	TRBJ2-7	TGCGCCAGCAGCCGAGAGCCCCTAAGCTCCTACGAGCAGTACTTC	CASSREPLSSYEQYF
NA	NA	TRBV7-9	TRBJ1-1	TGTGCCAGCAGCCCGGGGGGGATCGCTGAAGCTTTCTTT	CASSPGGIAEAFF
NA	NA	TRBV18	TRBJ2-2	TGTGCCAGCTCACCCGGTCAGGTACCCACCGGGGAGCTGTTTTTT	CASSPGQVPTGELFF
TRBD1	NA	TRBV6-5	TRBJ2-7	TGTGCCAGCAGCCGGGGACAGGGAAAACGCGAGCAGTACTTC	CASSRGQGKREQYF
TRBD2	NA	TRBV6-5	TRBJ2-3	TGTGCCAGCACTAGCGGGGGCACAGATACGCAGTATTTT	CASTSGGTDTQYF
TRBD1	NA	TRBV24-1	TRBJ1-5	TGTGCCACCAGTGACACGACAGGGGAATTTAATCAGCCCCAGCATTTT	CATSDTTGEFNQPQHF
NA	NA	TRBV9	TRBJ1-2	TGTGCCAGCGGAGGGGCGGGGTTCGACTATGGCTACACCTTC	CASGGAGFDYGYTF
TRBD2	once	TRBV11-2	TRBJ2-5	TGTGCCAGCAGCTTAGGTTTTACTAGCGGGGGGGGAGAGACCCAGTACTTC	CASSLGFTSGGGETQYF
TRBD1	NA	TRBV28	TRBJ1-2	TGTGCCAGCAGTCCTCCGACAGGGTTTGAAGGCTACACCTTC	CASSPPTGFEGYTF
TRBD1	once	TRBV5-5	TRBJ1-2	TGTGCCAGCAGCTTGAGTCTCAGGGGGGACGGCTACACCTTC	CASSLSLRGDGYTF
TRBD1	NA	TRBV15	TRBJ2-7	TGTGCCACCAGCAGAGATAGGTGGCAGGGGGCCTACGAGCAGTACTTC	CATSRDRWQGAYEQYF
NA	NA	TRBV11-2	TRBJ1-6	TGTGCCAGCAGCCCTACGGAGAATTCACCCCTCCACTTT	CASSPTENSPLHF
TRBD1	NA	TRBV2	TRBJ1-2	TGTGCCAGCAGGTCTGTTCAGGGGGCCGATGGCTACACCTTC	CASRSVQGADGYTF
NA	NA	TRBV10-3	TRBJ1-1	TGTGCCATCAGCTCGACATTAAACACTGAAGCTTTCTTT	CAISSTLNTEAFF
TRBD1	NA	TRBV28	TRBJ1-2	TGTGCCAGCAGGGGGGACAGGGTCTATGGCTACACCTTC	CASRGDRVYGYTF
TRBD1	NA	TRBV18	TRBJ2-5	TGTGCCAGCTCACCACTCGCGACGGACAGGCAAGAGACCCAGTACTTC	CASSPLATDRQETQYF
TRBD1	NA	TRBV28	TRBJ1-5	TGTGCCAGCAGTAGTGACAGGGGGCTGGAGCCCCAGCATTTT	CASSSDRGLEPQHF
NA	few	TRBV7-2	TRBJ1-2	TGTGCCAGCAGCTTAGCGGCAGATAAAAGCTATGGCTACACCTTC	CASSLAADKSYGYTF
NA	NA	TRBV3-1/TRBV3-2	TRBJ1-6	TGTGCCAGCAGCCTTGGACTTGAAAGTTCACCCCTCCACTTT	CASSLGLESSPLHF
TRBD1	NA	TRBV15	TRBJ2-1	TGTGCCACCAGCAGCCCCAGGGGGGACAGGGTAGACAATGAGCAGTTCTTC	CATSSPRGDRVDNEQFF
NA	NA	TRBV15	TRBJ1-4	TGTGCCACCAGCACTTCACAGGGAAAACTGTTTTTT	CATSTSQGKLFF
TRBD1	NA	TRBV6-5	TRBJ2-7	TGTGCCAGCAGTTACGGGGGACAGGCCTACGAGCAGTACTTC	CASSYGGQAYEQYF
NA	NA	TRBV6-5	TRBJ1-6	TGTGCCAGCAGGAGGAGACAGTATAATTCACCCCTCCACTTT	CASRRRQYNSPLHF
TRBD1	few	TRBV6-5	TRBJ1-1	TGTGCCAGAACAGGGGTAAAGAACACTGAAGCTTTCTTT	CARTGVKNTEAFF
TRBD1	NA	TRBV7-6	TRBJ2-6	TGTGCCAGCAGCCCTAAACCAGCGACAGGGGCAGGGGCCAACGTCCTGACTTTC	CASSPKPATGAGANVLTF
TRBD2	NA	TRBV5-1	TRBJ2-2	TGCGCCAGCAGCTTGGATAGCGGGGGGGCCGGCACCGGGGAGCTGTTTTTT	CASSLDSGGAGTGELFF
NA	NA	TRBV21-1	TRBJ1-2	TGTGCCAGCAGCAAAGGAGACAGGGTGAACTGTGGGTATCATGGCTACACCTTC	CASSKGDRVNCGYHGYTF
TRBD1	NA	TRBV5-8	TRBJ1-1	TGTGCCAGCAGCTTGCGACAGGGAGAGGGGAACACTGAAGCTTTCTTT	CASSLRQGEGNTEAFF
NA	NA	TRBV7-7	TRBJ2-2	TGTGCTAGCAGCCCTACAGGGTTCGGGGAGCTGTTTTTT	CASSPTGFGELFF
NA	few	TRBV9	TRBJ2-3	TGTGCCAGCAGCGTAGGTCACACAGCAAACACAGATACGCAGTATTTT	CASSVGHTANTDTQYF
NA	few	TRBV6-5	TRBJ1-4	TGTGCCAGCAGGGGGGGTACTACTAATGAAAAACTGTTTTTT	CASRGGTTNEKLFF
NA	NA	TRBV30	TRBJ1-6	TGTGCCTGGAGTGCCAGGGATGGATCACCCCTCCACTTT	CAWSARDGSPLHF
NA	NA	TRBV19	TRBJ1-4	TGTGCCAGTAGTATAGAAGCGGTGTTAAGGGGAGGAAAACTGTTTTTT	CASSIEAVLRGGKLFF
NA	NA	TRBV5-6	TRBJ1-1	TGTGCCAGCAGCTTGGCATTCATGAACACTGAAGCTTTCTTT	CASSLAFMNTEAFF